The 14 T cell receptor beta chains listed next were all sequenced from one sample in a study of blood T cell repertoires in COVID-19. Some clones are missing from TCRdb's copy, which holds only in-frame ones; the method was immunoSEQ multiplex PCR. The sample includes some 150,000 clones, more than 80% of them seen just once. Sample: peripheral blood. These receptors were obtained from an elderly woman in a cohort sampled during active or convalescent COVID-19.

This clone has more than one count but fewer than ten. The chain couples TRBV5-1 to TRBJ1-2; D is perhaps TRBD1 (6 bases). The CDR3 is 12 amino acids. Per germline, CDR1 SGHRS and CDR2 YFSETQ. The ends were cut back, 3 bases at V and 5 bases at J, with 8 bases in the middle. The CDR3 spells CASSYGQYGYTF. CDR3 bases: TGCGCCAGCAGCTACGGACAGTATGGCTACACCTTC.

This sequence joins TRBV3-1 (or the pseudogene TRBV3-2) and TRBJ2-5; D is perhaps TRBD2 (6 bases). Germline V CDR1 and CDR2: LGHDT, YNNKEL (reference sequence). V was cut by 5 bases and J by 6 bases, with 16 bases left in between. The CDR3 totals 14 residues. This CDR3 is CASSFNHGGKTQYF. For the CDR3, the DNA is TGTGCCAGCAGCTTCAATCATGGGGGGAAGACCCAGTACTTC.

This chain connects TRBV21-1 to TRBJ2-7; the DNA was not compared with TRBD2, the D call given in the table. TRBV21-1 is flagged as a pseudogene. The CDR3 sequence is 18 residues long. The CDR3 loop is CASQRGGAGLHPTYEQYV. The CDR3 DNA sequence: TGTGCCAGCCAAAGAGGGGGGGCTGGCCTGCACCCTACCTACGAGCAGTACGTC.

The chain couples TRBV7-2 to TRBJ1-6, with TRBD1 identical over 7 bases. This CDR3 has 14 residues. Trimming removed 5 bases from V and 7 bases from J; junction bases left unmatched: 5. The germline V gene encodes CDR1 SGHTA and CDR2 FQGNSA. The DNA of the CDR3 is TGTGCCAGCAGCCTTGACAGGGTAAATTCACCCCTCCACTTT. Residues: CASSLDRVNSPLHF.

The chain recombines TRBV6-5 with TRBJ1-2; TRBD1 matches 7 bases. The ends lost 6 bases at V and 1 base at J; junction bases unmatched: 8. Germline values: CDR1 MNHEY, CDR2 SVGAGI. This CDR3 spans 15 amino acids. The CDR3 reads CASRLRDSSNYGYTF. The CDR3 coding sequence is TGTGCCAGCAGACTCCGGGACAGCAGTAACTATGGCTACACCTTC.

The sample holds a few counts of this clone. The chain links TRBV7-2 to TRBJ2-3; D not certain. The CDR3 is 14 residues long. The germline CDR1 and CDR2 sequences are SGHTA and FQGNSA. The V end was cut by 1 base, the J end by 0 bases, with 5 bases between. The CDR3 region is CASSLVGSTDTQYF. The CDR3 bases are TGTGCCAGCAGCTTAGTCGGGAGCACAGATACGCAGTATTTT.

CDR3 nucleotides: TGTGCCAGCAGCTTTGGGGGACAGGGAGATCAGCCCCAGCATTTT. Translating it yields CASSFGGQGDQPQHF. The chain joins TRBV5-4 to TRBJ1-5, with TRBD1 matching over 9 bases. The V segment lost 2 bases and the J segment 5 bases; nucleotides outside the gene matches: 5. The germline V gene has CDR1 SGHNT and CDR2 YYREEE (reference sequence). The CDR3 contains 15 residues.

This chain joins TRBV27 and TRBJ2-7; 7 bases map to TRBD2. CDR1 and CDR2 from the germline V gene are MNHEY and SMNVEV (reference sequence). V lost 6 bases to trimming and J lost 4 bases; unmatched junction nucleotides: 12. The CDR3 is 15 amino acids. This CDR3 is CASSLGGRGSYEQYV. The CDR3 region has the DNA TGTGCCAGCAGCCTCGGGGGGAGAGGTTCGTACGAGCAGTACGTC.

This clone is a singleton in its sample. The V gene is TRBV7-2, the J gene TRBJ1-2; 7 nucleotides agree with TRBD1. Germline CDR1 is SGHTA and CDR2 is FQGNSA. There are 18 residues in the CDR3. With V trimmed by 2 bases and J by 5 bases, 17 bases remained unmatched. The CDR3 loop reads CASSLKPGQQAQVYGYTF. CDR3 in DNA: TGTGCCAGCAGCTTAAAACCGGGACAGCAGGCACAAGTGTATGGCTACACCTTC.

This sequence joins TRBV11-2 and TRBJ2-2, with TRBD1 as a possible D gene (6 bases). This CDR3 contains 17 residues. Germline-derived CDR1 and CDR2 are SGHAT and FQNNGV. V gave up 4 bases and J gave up 1 base, with 16 bases separating them. The CDR3 region is CASSSPGAGLNTGELFF. CDR3 DNA: TGTGCCAGCAGCTCCCCAGGGGCAGGGCTGAACACCGGGGAGCTGTTTTTT.

The V and J genes are TRBV5-4 and TRBJ1-6, with 9 positions matching TRBD1. J gave up 10 bases and V 4 bases, and 9 bases lay outside the gene matches. This CDR3 comprises 15 residues. The V gene's germline CDR1 is SGHNT and CDR2 YYREEE (reference sequence). CDR3 residues: CASSHPDRGESPLHF. DNA of the CDR3: TGTGCCAGCAGCCACCCGGACAGGGGAGAATCACCCCTCCACTTT. Drawing the rest from reference TRBV5-4 and TRBJ1-6, the complete variable domain is ETGVTQSPTHLIKTRGQQVTLRCSSQSGHNTVSWYQQALGQGPQFIFQYYREEENGRGNFPPRFSGLQFPNYSSELNVNALELDDSALYLCASSHPDRGESPLHFGNGTRLTVT.

This clone was counted between two and nine times. CDR3 region: CASDQQGHTQYF. CDR3 coding DNA: TGTGCCAGCGACCAACAGGGACATACGCAGTATTTT. The chain combines TRBV28 with TRBJ2-3, with TRBD1 as a possible D gene (6 bases). Germline V lookup: CDR1 MDHEN, CDR2 SYDVKM. V was clipped by 8 bases and J by 7 bases, with 13 bases between them. The CDR3 is 12 residues long.

This chain uses TRBV5-4 with TRBJ2-1; 9 bases are a match to TRBD1. V lost 4 bases, J lost 6 bases, and 8 bases stayed unmatched. The germline gives CDR1 SGHNT, CDR2 YYREEE (reference sequence). This CDR3 has 15 residues. Here the CDR3 reads CASSARDRDINEQFF. DNA of the CDR3: TGTGCCAGCAGCGCCCGGGACAGGGACATCAATGAGCAGTTCTTC. Variable domain in full (rest from reference TRBV5-4 and TRBJ2-1): ETGVTQSPTHLIKTRGQQVTLRCSSQSGHNTVSWYQQALGQGPQFIFQYYREEENGRGNFPPRFSGLQFPNYSSELNVNALELDDSALYLCASSARDRDINEQFFGPGTRLTVL.

The chain has TRBV7-3 and TRBJ1-2; TRBD1 matches 10 bases. The CDR3 loop spans 13 amino acids. CDR1 is SGHTA, CDR2 FQGTGA, per germline. J was trimmed by 8 bases and V by 5 bases; bases with no gene match: 5. The CDR3: CASSLDRGRGYTF. The CDR3 DNA is TGTGCCAGCAGCCTCGACAGGGGGCGAGGCTACACCTTC.